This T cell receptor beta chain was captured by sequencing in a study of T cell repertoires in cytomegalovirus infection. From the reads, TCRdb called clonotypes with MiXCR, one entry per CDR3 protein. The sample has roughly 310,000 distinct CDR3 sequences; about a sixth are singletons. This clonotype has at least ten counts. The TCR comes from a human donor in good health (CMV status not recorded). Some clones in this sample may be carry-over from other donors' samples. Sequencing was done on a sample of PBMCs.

CDR3 nucleotide sequence: TGTGCCAGCAGCTTCGGGACAGCGAACACCGGGGAGCTGTTTTTT. The encoded protein is CASSFGTANTGELFF. V is TRBV7-8 and J is TRBJ2-2, with 7 bases that match TRBD1. This CDR3 spans 15 amino acids. After removal of 3 bases from V and 0 bases from J, the junction contained 1 base not matched to a gene. Per germline, CDR1 SGHVS and CDR2 FQNEAQ.